A single sample is the source of the 11 T cell receptor beta chains below, sequenced in a study of blood T cell repertoires in COVID-19. Method: immunoSEQ multiplex PCR; TCRdb's copy keeps in-frame clones and lacks some. The sample contains roughly 35,000 clones, around 87% of which appear only once. Sequencing was carried out using peripheral blood. The origin of the receptors is a human donor in a cohort sampled during active COVID-19.

The chain employs TRBV19 and TRBJ1-1; a weak D match, TRBD1 (5 bases). The CDR3 has 16 residues. Germline V gene data show CDR1 as LNHDA and CDR2 as SQIVND (reference sequence). The ends were cut back, 1 base at V and 4 bases at J, with 16 bases in the middle. The CDR3 DNA reads TGTGCCAGTAGTATAGGGGGGGGTGGTTTGGTCACTGAAGCTTTCTTT. Translated, it gives CASSIGGGGLVTEAFF.

The rearrangement uses TRBV27 and TRBJ2-2, with 9 nucleotides matching TRBD1. V lost 3 bases to trimming and J lost 5 bases; unmatched junction nucleotides: 10. Germline V lookup: CDR1 MNHEY, CDR2 SMNVEV (reference sequence). This CDR3 is built from 17 residues. The CDR3 reads CASSFGTGLRRTGELFF. The CDR3 nucleotides are TGTGCCAGCAGTTTCGGGACAGGGTTACGCAGGACCGGGGAGCTGTTTTTT.

The chain combines TRBV7-2 with TRBJ1-3; no clear D. This CDR3 contains 15 residues. Per the germline V gene, CDR1 is SGHTA and CDR2 is FQGNSA. V was shortened by 5 bases and J by 5 bases, with 16 bases between the two germline ends. CDR3 protein: CASSPPRGTRNTIYF. The CDR3 DNA reads TGTGCCAGCAGCCCCCCCCGTGGCACCCGAAACACCATATATTTT. The whole variable domain, filled in from reference TRBV7-2 and TRBJ1-3, reads GAGVSQSPSNKVTEKGKDVELRCDPISGHTALYWYRQSLGQGLEFLIYFQGNSAPDKSGLPSDRFSAERTGGSVSTLTIQRTQQEDSAVYLCASSPPRGTRNTIYFGEGSWLTVV.

The chain joins TRBV7-2 to TRBJ1-2; possible D gene TRBD1, 5 bases. V lost 7 bases and J 4 bases, leaving 16 bases between the germline ends. The CDR3 is made up of 14 amino acids. Germline values: CDR1 SGHTA, CDR2 FQGNSA. The CDR3 region is CASNSGGTGYGYTF. CDR3 in DNA: TGTGCCAGCAACTCCGGGGGGACGGGCTATGGCTACACCTTC.

The V call is TRBV28, the J call TRBJ1-2; D remains unclear. Germline V CDR1 and CDR2: MDHEN, SYDVKM. The CDR3 totals 13 residues. Trimming pared 5 bases from V and 1 base from J, leaving 8 bases between. CDR3 residues: CASSPTINYGYTF. The CDR3 nucleotides are TGTGCCAGCAGTCCCACAATTAACTATGGCTACACCTTC.

This rearrangement joins TRBV7-8 to TRBJ1-5; D is possibly TRBD1 (5 bases). V lost 1 base to trimming and J lost 0 bases, with 13 bases between them. From germline, CDR1 is SGHVS and CDR2 FQNEAQ. The CDR3 runs to 17 residues. The CDR3 DNA sequence: TGTGCCAGCAGCTTAGGGGGGGGACGGAGTAGCAATCAGCCCCAGCATTTT. Translated, it gives CASSLGGGRSSNQPQHF.

The chain links TRBV28 to TRBJ1-2; 8 positions match TRBD1. Germline V gives CDR1 MDHEN, CDR2 SYDVKM. Trimming removed 4 bases from V and 5 bases from J; junction bases left unmatched: 9. This CDR3 region has 15 residues. DNA of the CDR3: TGTGCCAGCAGTTCTCAGGGGGCGATCCTTTATGGCTACACCTTC. Protein: CASSSQGAILYGYTF.

This clone came up once. The chain joins TRBV4-2 to TRBJ2-4; 9 bases line up with TRBD1. Germline V gene data show CDR1 as LGHNA and CDR2 as YNFKEQ. CDR3 length: 13 residues. Germline trimming cut 3 bases from V and 8 bases from J; bases unmatched to any gene: 2. The CDR3 loop is CASSQRTGDIQYF. DNA of the CDR3: TGTGCCAGCAGCCAGAGGACAGGGGACATTCAGTACTTC.

This chain connects TRBV3-1 (or the pseudogene TRBV3-2) to TRBJ1-1; D is perhaps TRBD1 (5 bases). CDR1 LGHDT and CDR2 YNNKEL come from the germline V gene (reference sequence). This CDR3 is built from 15 residues. Trimming took off 0 bases at V and 1 base at J, with 9 bases between the two ends. CDR3: CASSQDFRENTEAFF. The CDR3 DNA reads as TGTGCCAGCAGCCAAGACTTCAGGGAGAACACTGAAGCTTTCTTT.

The chain recombines TRBV19 with TRBJ1-1; TRBD1 matches 11 bases. The CDR3 extends over 15 amino acids. The V gene end was trimmed by 5 bases and the J gene end by 5 bases; junction bases not matched to a gene: 7. Germline V lookup: CDR1 LNHDA, CDR2 SQIVND (reference sequence). The CDR3, as DNA: TGTGCCAGTAGTGAGGGACAGGGGGTTGGGACTGAAGCTTTCTTT. It yields the protein CASSEGQGVGTEAFF.

This rearrangement joins TRBV7-2 to TRBJ2-1; TRBD2 matches 8 bases. The CDR3 is 15 amino acids. Germline loops: CDR1 SGHTA, CDR2 FQGNSA. The trim removed 6 bases at V and 8 bases at J, leaving 12 bases unmatched. CDR3 DNA: TGTGCCAGCAGATTTGCCGGGACTAGAATGGATGAGCAGTTCTTC. As protein: CASRFAGTRMDEQFF.